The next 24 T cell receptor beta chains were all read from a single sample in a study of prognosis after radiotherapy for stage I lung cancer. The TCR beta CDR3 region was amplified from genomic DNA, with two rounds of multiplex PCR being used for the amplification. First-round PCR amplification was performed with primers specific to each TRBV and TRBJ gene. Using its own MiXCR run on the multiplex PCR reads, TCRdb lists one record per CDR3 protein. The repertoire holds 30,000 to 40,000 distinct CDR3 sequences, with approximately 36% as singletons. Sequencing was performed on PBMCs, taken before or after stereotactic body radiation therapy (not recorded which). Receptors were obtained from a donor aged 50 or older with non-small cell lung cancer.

The CDR3 DNA reads as TGTGCCAGCAGTTTAGGTTTTTATGGCTACACCTTC. Protein product: CASSLGFYGYTF. The rearrangement uses TRBV28 and TRBJ1-2; D gene ambiguous. The CDR3 sequence is 12 residues long. The germline V and J ends were trimmed by 2 bases and 5 bases, with 6 bases remaining between them. CDR1 and CDR2 from the germline V gene are MDHEN and SYDVKM.

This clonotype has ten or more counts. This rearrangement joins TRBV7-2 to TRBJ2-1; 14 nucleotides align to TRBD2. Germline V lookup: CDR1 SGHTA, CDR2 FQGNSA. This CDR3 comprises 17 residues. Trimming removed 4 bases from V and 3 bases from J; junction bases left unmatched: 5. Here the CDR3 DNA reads TGTGCCAGCAGCTCGGGGACTAGCGGGAGAAGCTACAATGAGCAGTTCTTC. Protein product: CASSSGTSGRSYNEQFF.

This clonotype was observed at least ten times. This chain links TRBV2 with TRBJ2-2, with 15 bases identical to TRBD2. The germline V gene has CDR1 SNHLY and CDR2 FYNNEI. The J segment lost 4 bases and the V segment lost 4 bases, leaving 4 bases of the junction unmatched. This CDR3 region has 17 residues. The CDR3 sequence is CASSGGLAGGRTGELFF. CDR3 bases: TGTGCCAGCAGTGGGGGACTAGCGGGAGGTCGCACCGGGGAGCTGTTTTTT.

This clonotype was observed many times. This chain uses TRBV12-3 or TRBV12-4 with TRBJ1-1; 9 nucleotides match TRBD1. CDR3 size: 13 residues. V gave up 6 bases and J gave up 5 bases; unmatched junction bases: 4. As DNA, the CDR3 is TGTGCCAGCAGAACAGGGGGCCGAACTGAAGCTTTCTTT. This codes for CASRTGGRTEAFF.

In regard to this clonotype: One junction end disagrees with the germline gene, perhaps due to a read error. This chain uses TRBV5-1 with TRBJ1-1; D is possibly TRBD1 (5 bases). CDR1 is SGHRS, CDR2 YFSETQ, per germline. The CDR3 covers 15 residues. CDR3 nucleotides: TGCGCCAGCACCTTGTCCTTGGGGGGATCCACTGAAGCTTTCTTT. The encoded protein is CASTLSLGGSTEAFF.

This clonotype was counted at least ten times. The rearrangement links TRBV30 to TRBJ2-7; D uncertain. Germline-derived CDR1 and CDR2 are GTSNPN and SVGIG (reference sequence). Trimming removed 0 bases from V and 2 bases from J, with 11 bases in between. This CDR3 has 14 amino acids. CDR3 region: CAWSVGLQPYEQYF. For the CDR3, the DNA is TGTGCCTGGAGTGTCGGCCTACAACCCTACGAGCAGTACTTC.

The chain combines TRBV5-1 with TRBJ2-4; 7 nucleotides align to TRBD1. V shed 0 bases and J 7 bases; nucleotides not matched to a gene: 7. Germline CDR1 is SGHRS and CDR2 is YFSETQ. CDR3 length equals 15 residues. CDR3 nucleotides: TGCGCCAGCAGCTTGGAAGGGGGCGCCGACAACATTCAGTACTTC. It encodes CASSLEGGADNIQYF.

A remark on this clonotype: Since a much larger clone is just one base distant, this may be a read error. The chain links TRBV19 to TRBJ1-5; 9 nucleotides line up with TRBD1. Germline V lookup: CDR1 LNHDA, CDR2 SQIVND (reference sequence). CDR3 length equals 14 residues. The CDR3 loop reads CTSSMGTGNRPQHF. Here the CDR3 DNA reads TGTACCAGTAGTATGGGGACAGGGAATCGGCCCCAGCATTTT.

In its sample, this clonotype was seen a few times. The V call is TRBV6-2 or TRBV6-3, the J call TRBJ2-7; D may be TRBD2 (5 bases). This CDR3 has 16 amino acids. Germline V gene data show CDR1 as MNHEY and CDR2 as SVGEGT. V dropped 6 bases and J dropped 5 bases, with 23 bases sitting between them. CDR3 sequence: CASSPLETKVGDEQYF. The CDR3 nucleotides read TGTGCCAGCAGCCCTCTCGAGACCAAAGTGGGAGACGAGCAGTACTTC.

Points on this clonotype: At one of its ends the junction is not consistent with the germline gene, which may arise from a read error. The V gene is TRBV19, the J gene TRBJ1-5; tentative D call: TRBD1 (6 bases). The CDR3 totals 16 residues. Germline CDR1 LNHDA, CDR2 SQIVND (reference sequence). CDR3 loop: CASSTPARGGNQTQHF. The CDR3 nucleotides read TGCGCCAGTAGTACCCCTGCCAGGGGAGGCAATCAGACCCAGCATTTT.

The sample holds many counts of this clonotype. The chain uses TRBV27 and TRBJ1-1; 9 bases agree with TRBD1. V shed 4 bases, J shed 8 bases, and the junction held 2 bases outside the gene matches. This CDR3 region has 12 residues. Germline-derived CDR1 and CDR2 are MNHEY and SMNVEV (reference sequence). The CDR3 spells CASSSTGGEAFF. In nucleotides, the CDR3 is TGTGCCAGCAGTTCCACAGGGGGCGAAGCTTTCTTT.

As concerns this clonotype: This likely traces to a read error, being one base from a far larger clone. The CDR3 nucleotides read TGTGCCAGCAGTTACTTACACGGGGGCTATGGCTACACCTTC. It yields the protein CASSYLHGGYGYTF. V and J are TRBV6-4 and TRBJ1-2, with a tentative D call TRBD1 (5 bases). The CDR3 length is 14 residues. From germline, CDR1 is MRHNA and CDR2 SNTAGT. V dropped 5 bases and J dropped 4 bases, with 14 bases sitting between them.

The CDR3 region is CASSYSIRGTGTDTQYF. In nucleotides, the CDR3 is TGTGCCAGCAGTTACTCGATTCGGGGGACAGGTACAGATACGCAGTATTTT. This sequence joins TRBV6-6 and TRBJ2-3, with 8 bases matching TRBD1. The CDR3 has 17 amino acids. From germline, CDR1 is MNHNY and CDR2 SVGAGI (reference sequence). J gave up 3 bases and V 0 bases, and 8 bases lay outside the gene matches.

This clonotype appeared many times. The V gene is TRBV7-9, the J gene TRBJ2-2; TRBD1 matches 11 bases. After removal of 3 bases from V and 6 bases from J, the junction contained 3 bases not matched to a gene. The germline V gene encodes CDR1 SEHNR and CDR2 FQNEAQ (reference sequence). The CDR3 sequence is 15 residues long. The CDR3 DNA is TGTGCCAGCAGCTTGGGACAGGGGGTGGCCGGGGAGCTGTTTTTT. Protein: CASSLGQGVAGELFF. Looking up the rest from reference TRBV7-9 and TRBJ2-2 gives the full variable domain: DTGVSQNPRHKITKRGQNVTFRCDPISEHNRLYWYRQTLGQGPEFLTYFQNEAQLEKSRLLSDRFSAERPKGSFSTLEIQRTEQGDSAMYLCASSLGQGVAGELFFGEGSRLTVL.

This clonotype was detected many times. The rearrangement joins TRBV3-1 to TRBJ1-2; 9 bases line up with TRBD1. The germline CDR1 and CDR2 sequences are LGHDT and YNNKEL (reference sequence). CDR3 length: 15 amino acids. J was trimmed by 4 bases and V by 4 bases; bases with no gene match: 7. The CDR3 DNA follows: TGTGCCAGCAGCCCCAGACTGACAGGGGGCTATGGCTACACCTTC. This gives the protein CASSPRLTGGYGYTF.

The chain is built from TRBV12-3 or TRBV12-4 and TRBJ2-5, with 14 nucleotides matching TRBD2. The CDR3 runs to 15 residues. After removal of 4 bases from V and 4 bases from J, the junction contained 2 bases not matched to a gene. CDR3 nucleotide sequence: TGTGCCAGCAGTTCCGGACTAGCGGGAGGAGAGACCCAGTACTTC. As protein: CASSSGLAGGETQYF.

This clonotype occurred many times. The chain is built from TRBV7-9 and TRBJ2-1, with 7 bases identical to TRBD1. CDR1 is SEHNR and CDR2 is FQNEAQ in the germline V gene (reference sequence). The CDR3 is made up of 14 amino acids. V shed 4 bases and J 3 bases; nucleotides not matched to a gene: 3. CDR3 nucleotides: TGTGCCAGCAGCTCCGGACAGGACTACAATGAGCAGTTCTTC. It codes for CASSSGQDYNEQFF.

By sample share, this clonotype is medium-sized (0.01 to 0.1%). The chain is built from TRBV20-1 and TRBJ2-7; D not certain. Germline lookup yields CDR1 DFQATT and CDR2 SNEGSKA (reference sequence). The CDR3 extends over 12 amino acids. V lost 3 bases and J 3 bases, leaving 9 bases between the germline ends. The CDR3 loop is CSASPNRYEQYF. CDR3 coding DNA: TGCAGTGCTAGCCCGAACCGCTACGAGCAGTACTTC.

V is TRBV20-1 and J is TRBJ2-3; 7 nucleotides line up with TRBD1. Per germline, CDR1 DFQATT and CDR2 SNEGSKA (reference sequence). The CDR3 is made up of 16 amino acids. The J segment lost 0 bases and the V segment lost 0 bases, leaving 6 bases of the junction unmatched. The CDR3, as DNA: TGCAGTGCTAGAGATCCCGGGACAGAGAGCACAGATACGCAGTATTTT. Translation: CSARDPGTESTDTQYF.

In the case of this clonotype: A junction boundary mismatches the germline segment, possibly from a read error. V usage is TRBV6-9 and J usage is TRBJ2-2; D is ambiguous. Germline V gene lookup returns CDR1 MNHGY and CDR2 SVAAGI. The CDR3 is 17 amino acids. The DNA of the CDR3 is TGTGCCAGCAGTTATCATCGTACATCCACGAACACCTGGGAGCTGTTTTTT. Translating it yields CASSYHRTSTNTWELFF.

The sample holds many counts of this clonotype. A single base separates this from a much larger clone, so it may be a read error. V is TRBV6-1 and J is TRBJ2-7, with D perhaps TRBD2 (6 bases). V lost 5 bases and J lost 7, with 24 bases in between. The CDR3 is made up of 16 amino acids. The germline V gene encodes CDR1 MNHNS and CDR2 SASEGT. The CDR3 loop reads CASSPLGEVSVGEQYF. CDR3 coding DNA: TGTGCCAGCAGTCCCCTTGGGGAGGTGTCAGTGGGGGAGCAGTACTTC.

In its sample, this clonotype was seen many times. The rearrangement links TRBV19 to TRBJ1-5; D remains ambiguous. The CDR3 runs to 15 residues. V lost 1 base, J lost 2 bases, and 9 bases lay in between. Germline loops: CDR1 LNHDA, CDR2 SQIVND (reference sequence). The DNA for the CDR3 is TGTGCCAGTAGTATAGTAGGGTACGGCAATCAGCCCCAGCATTTT. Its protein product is CASSIVGYGNQPQHF.

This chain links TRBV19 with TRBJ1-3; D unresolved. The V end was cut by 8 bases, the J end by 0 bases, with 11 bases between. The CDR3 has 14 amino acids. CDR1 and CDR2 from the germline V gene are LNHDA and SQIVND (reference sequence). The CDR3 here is CASYRRSSGNTIYF. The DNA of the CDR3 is TGTGCCAGTTACCGCAGGAGCTCTGGAAACACCATATATTTT.

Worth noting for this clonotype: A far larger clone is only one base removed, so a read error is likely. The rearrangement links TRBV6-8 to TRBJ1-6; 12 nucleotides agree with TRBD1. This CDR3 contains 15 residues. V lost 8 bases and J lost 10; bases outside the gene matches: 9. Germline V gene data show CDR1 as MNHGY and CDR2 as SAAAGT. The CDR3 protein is CASGWGQGAESPLHF. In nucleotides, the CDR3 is TGTGCCAGCGGTTGGGGACAGGGGGCAGAATCACCCCTCCACTTT.